A selection of T cell receptor beta chains follows, all from one sample in a study of PD-L1 blockade in urothelial cancer. Method: immunoSEQ multiplex PCR; TCRdb's copy keeps in-frame clones and lacks some. This table has about 91,000 clones, 90% appearing once. Sequenced material: PBMCs, taken around atezolizumab (anti-PD-L1) treatment. Receptor source: a man in his 60s with urothelial cancer. The CDR3 runs from the conserved cysteine through the conserved F or W. A D gene is named only where the DNA matches it firmly. Not every row has a clone size; where given, it reads once, few, many or a size class.

J gene	V gene	D gene	clone size	CDR3 length	CDR3 protein	CDR3 DNA
TRBJ2-7	TRBV5-6	NA	NA	14	CASTSLGAAYEQYF	TGTGCCAGCACGTCTCTTGGGGCAGCATACGAGCAGTACTTC
TRBJ2-3	TRBV11-2	TRBD1	NA	14	CASSPVRGKDTQYF	TGTGCCAGCAGCCCCGTCAGGGGGAAAGATACGCAGTATTTT
TRBJ1-6	TRBV4-3	NA	NA	16	CASSQDMTAENSPLHF	TGCGCCAGCAGCCAAGATATGACAGCCGAGAATTCACCCCTCCACTTT
TRBJ2-5	TRBV5-1	NA	NA	14	CASSSPGQQETQYF	TGCGCCAGCAGCTCGCCGGGACAACAAGAGACCCAGTACTTC
TRBJ1-5	TRBV6-4	NA	NA	13	CASSVQSNQPQHF	TGTGCCAGCAGTGTGCAGAGCAATCAGCCCCAGCATTTT
TRBJ2-5	TRBV19	TRBD2	NA	15	CASSRLAGEVGTQYF	TGTGCCAGTAGTAGATTAGCGGGAGAGGTTGGGACCCAGTACTTC
TRBJ2-3	TRBV5-1	TRBD2	NA	16	CASSSPLAGGADTQYF	TGCGCCAGCAGCTCCCCCCTAGCGGGAGGCGCAGATACGCAGTATTTT
TRBJ2-7	TRBV5-1	NA	NA	14	CASSRGTGSYEQYF	TGCGCCAGCAGCAGAGGAACAGGGTCCTACGAGCAGTACTTC
TRBJ2-3	TRBV10-2	TRBD2	few	16	CASSGTSGRFTDTQYF	TGCGCCAGCAGTGGGACTAGCGGGCGATTCACAGATACGCAGTATTTT
TRBJ2-6	TRBV4-2	NA	NA	19	CASSQDTIIRASGANVLTF	TGTGCCAGCAGCCAAGATACGATTATTAGAGCCTCTGGGGCCAACGTCCTGACTTTC
TRBJ2-6	TRBV30	NA	once	14	CAWSTFSGANVLTF	TGTGCCTGGAGTACATTTTCTGGGGCCAACGTCCTGACTTTC
TRBJ1-1	TRBV20-1	NA	NA	11	CSARTRGEAFF	TGCAGTGCTAGAACTCGGGGTGAAGCTTTCTTT
TRBJ1-1	TRBV30	NA	few	13	CAWRGLGNTEAFF	TGTGCCTGGAGGGGACTGGGGAACACTGAAGCTTTCTTT
TRBJ1-2	TRBV2	TRBD1	NA	13	CASSPRQGSGYTF	TGTGCCAGCAGCCCGAGACAGGGGTCTGGCTACACCTTC
TRBJ2-3	TRBV4-2	TRBD2	NA	16	CASSQAAGGGTDTQYF	TGTGCCAGCAGCCAAGCGGCGGGAGGGGGTACAGATACGCAGTATTTT
TRBJ2-2	TRBV11-2	NA	NA	14	CASSLQLSPGELFF	TGTGCCAGCAGCCTACAGCTTTCCCCCGGGGAGCTGTTTTTT
TRBJ2-7	TRBV7-2	NA	few	15	CASSLARRGDYEQYF	TGTGCCAGCAGCTTAGCCCGCAGGGGGGACTACGAGCAGTACTTC
TRBJ1-2	TRBV27	NA	NA	13	CASSLNGGYGYTF	TGTGCCAGCAGTTTAAATGGGGGGTATGGCTACACCTTC
TRBJ2-2	TRBV5-5	TRBD1	NA	15	CASSWGQGGRGELFF	TGTGCCAGCAGCTGGGGACAGGGGGGGAGAGGGGAGCTGTTTTTT
TRBJ1-4	TRBV7-8	TRBD1	NA	15	CASSPRYRGREKLFF	TGTGCCAGCAGCCCGCGATACAGGGGACGAGAAAAACTGTTTTTT
TRBJ2-3	TRBV12-2	NA	NA	9	CASRSHRNF	TGTGCAAGTCGCTCCCACAGGAATTTT
TRBJ2-4	TRBV28	NA	once	14	CASRSRLAKNIQYF	TGTGCCAGCAGATCACGACTAGCCAAAAACATTCAGTACTTC
TRBJ2-3	TRBV7-3	NA	few	16	CASSPKYSPSTDTQYF	TGTGCCAGCAGCCCCAAATACTCACCTAGCACAGATACGCAGTATTTT
TRBJ2-1	TRBV7-2	TRBD2	NA	13	CASSTSGGYEQFF	TGTGCCAGCAGTACTAGCGGGGGGTATGAGCAGTTCTTC
TRBJ2-3	TRBV29-1	TRBD1	NA	15	CSVEGRTGGTDTQYF	TGCAGCGTTGAAGGAAGGACAGGGGGCACAGATACGCAGTATTTT
TRBJ1-2	TRBV19	NA	few	13	CASTTVPGYGYTF	TGTGCCAGTACGACCGTTCCAGGCTATGGCTACACCTTC
TRBJ2-7	TRBV19	TRBD1	NA	14	CASSSLTGGPEQYF	TGTGCCAGTAGTTCTCTTACAGGGGGCCCCGAGCAGTACTTC
TRBJ1-1	TRBV5-4	TRBD1	NA	15	CASSLGQPGQGRAFF	TGTGCCAGCAGCTTGGGACAACCGGGACAGGGTCGAGCTTTCTTT
TRBJ2-2	TRBV4-2	NA	NA	14	CASSQDKAAGELFF	TGTGCCAGCAGCCAAGATAAGGCGGCCGGGGAGCTGTTTTTT
TRBJ2-7	TRBV28	NA	once	15	CASSFPSDSTYEQYF	TGTGCCAGCAGTTTCCCATCGGACAGCACCTACGAGCAGTACTTC
TRBJ2-5	TRBV7-2	TRBD1	NA	15	CASSFKGAKEETQYF	TGTGCCAGCAGCTTCAAGGGGGCGAAGGAAGAGACCCAGTACTTC
TRBJ2-1	TRBV18	NA	NA	15	CASSPPGGHWNEQFF	TGTGCCAGCTCACCACCGGGGGGGCATTGGAATGAGCAGTTCTTC
TRBJ2-5	TRBV2	TRBD2	once	18	CASTIWGILAGVDETQYF	TGTGCCAGCACCATCTGGGGCATACTAGCGGGAGTTGATGAGACCCAGTACTTC
TRBJ1-5	TRBV21-1	NA	NA	13	CARDRGFDQPQHF	TGTGCCAGGGACAGGGGGTTCGATCAGCCCCAGCATTTT
TRBJ2-7	TRBV7-2	NA	NA	14	CASSLAVQGYEQYF	TGTGCCAGCAGCTTAGCGGTACAGGGCTACGAGCAGTACTTC
TRBJ1-5	TRBV10-2	NA	NA	13	CASRQGRNQPQHF	TGCGCCAGCCGGCAGGGGCGCAATCAGCCCCAGCATTTT
TRBJ2-1	TRBV5-4	TRBD1	NA	14	CASSLLGGPDEQFF	TGTGCCAGCAGCTTGTTAGGGGGCCCAGATGAGCAGTTCTTC
TRBJ2-7	TRBV18	NA	NA	13	CASSPFGGYEQYF	TGTGCCAGCTCACCATTCGGGGGCTACGAGCAGTACTTC
TRBJ1-5	TRBV23-1	TRBD1	NA	15	CANRTSKDREEPQHF	TGCGCCAACAGAACATCCAAGGACAGGGAAGAGCCCCAGCATTTT
TRBJ2-3	TRBV4-1	TRBD2	NA	18	CASSQPSGSGGPSDTQYF	TGCGCCAGCAGCCAACCTAGCGGGAGTGGGGGACCATCTGATACGCAGTATTTT
TRBJ2-7	TRBV5-4	TRBD2	NA	16	CASSLAGGSVSYEQYF	TGTGCCAGCAGCTTGGCTGGCGGGAGTGTATCCTACGAGCAGTACTTC
TRBJ1-1	TRBV7-2	TRBD1	NA	14	CASSYDRGRTEAFF	TGTGCCAGCAGTTATGACAGGGGACGGACTGAAGCTTTCTTT
TRBJ2-1	TRBV2	TRBD2	NA	14	CASIPGLAPLEQFF	TGTGCCAGCATACCGGGACTAGCGCCTCTGGAGCAGTTCTTC